This TCR beta chain was sequenced during a study of vaccination and CD4 T cells after COVID-19. At the level of the study: Every participant was given two doses of BNT162b2 or mRNA-1273 vaccine.

Treatment defined: approximately nine-day PBMC culture with coronavirus spike peptide pools or control peptides (ViraFEST assay). Under the ViraFEST approach, antigen-specific T cells were expanded with peptide pools and TCRs subsequently sequenced. Comments on this clonotype: The antigen remains unidentified.

V lost 5 bases, J lost 5 bases, and 8 bases lay in between. Germline V lookup: CDR1 SGHTA, CDR2 FQGNSA. This CDR3 has 12 residues. Sequenced with the Oncomine TCR Beta short-read assay was DNA taken from cultured CD4+ T cells. Cultured CD4+ T cells were the source of extracted genomic DNA. TCRdb re-analysed the PCR reads in MiXCR, keeping a single row per CDR3 protein. The repertoire consists of fewer than 15,000 distinct CDR3 sequences, with 45% to 55% occurring once and the leading ten covering roughly a tenth. The rearrangement joins TRBV7-2 to TRBJ2-3, with D possibly TRBD1 on 5 matching bases. This sequence originates from a human donor who had recovered from COVID-19. The sample consisted of CD4+ T cells from blood, cultured in vitro. CDR3 nucleotides: TGTGCCAGCAGCCCCCAGGGAGATACGCAGTATTTT. Residues: CASSPQGDTQYF.